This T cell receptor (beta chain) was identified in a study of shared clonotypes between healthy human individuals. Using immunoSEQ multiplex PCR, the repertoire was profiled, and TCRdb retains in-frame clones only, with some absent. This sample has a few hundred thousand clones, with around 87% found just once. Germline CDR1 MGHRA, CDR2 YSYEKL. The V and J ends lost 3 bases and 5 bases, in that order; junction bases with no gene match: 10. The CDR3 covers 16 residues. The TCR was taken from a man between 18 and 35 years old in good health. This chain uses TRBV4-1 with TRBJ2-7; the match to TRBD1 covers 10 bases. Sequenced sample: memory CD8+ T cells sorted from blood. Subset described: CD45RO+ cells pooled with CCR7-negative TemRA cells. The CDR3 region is CASSHLSTGGDHEQYF. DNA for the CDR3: TGCGCCAGCAGCCACCTATCGACAGGGGGCGACCACGAGCAGTACTTC.